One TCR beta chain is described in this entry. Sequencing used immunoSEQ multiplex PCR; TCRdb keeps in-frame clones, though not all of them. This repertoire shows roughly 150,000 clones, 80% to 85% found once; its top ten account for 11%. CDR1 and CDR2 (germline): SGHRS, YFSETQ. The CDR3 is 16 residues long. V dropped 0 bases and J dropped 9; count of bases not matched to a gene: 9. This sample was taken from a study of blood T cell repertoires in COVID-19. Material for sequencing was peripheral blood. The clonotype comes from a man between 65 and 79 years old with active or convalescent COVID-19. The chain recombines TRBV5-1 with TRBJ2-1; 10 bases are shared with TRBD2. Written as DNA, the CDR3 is TGCGCCAGCAGCTTGGTTGGCCCAGCGGGAGGGGCTGAGCAGTTCTTC. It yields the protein CASSLVGPAGGAEQFF.